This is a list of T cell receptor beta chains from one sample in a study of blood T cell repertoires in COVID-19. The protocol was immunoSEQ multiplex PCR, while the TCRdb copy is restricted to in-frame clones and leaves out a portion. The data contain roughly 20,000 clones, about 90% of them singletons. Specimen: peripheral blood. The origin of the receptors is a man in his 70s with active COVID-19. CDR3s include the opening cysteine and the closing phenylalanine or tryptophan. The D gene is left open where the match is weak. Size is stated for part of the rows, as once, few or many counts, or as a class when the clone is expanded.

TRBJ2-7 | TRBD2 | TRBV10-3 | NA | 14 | CAISEPGTRYEQYF | TGTGCCATCAGTGAGCCAGGGACTAGATACGAGCAGTACTTC
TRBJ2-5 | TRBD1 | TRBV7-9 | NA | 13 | CASSRGQGETQYF | TGTGCCAGCAGCAGAGGACAGGGGGAGACCCAGTACTTC
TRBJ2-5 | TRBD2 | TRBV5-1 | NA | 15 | CASSLILAGEETQYF | TGCGCCAGCAGCTTGATTCTAGCGGGAGAAGAGACCCAGTACTTC
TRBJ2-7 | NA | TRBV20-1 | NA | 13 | CSASQGYKNEQYF | TGCAGTGCTAGTCAGGGCTATAAGAACGAGCAGTACTTC
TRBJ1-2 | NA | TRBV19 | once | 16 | CASNTASGVAAYGYTF | TGTGCCAGTAATACAGCCAGCGGGGTTGCGGCTTATGGCTACACCTTC
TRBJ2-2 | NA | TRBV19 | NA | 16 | CASSIEGGTYTGELFF | TGTGCCAGTAGTATAGAAGGCGGGACCTACACCGGGGAGCTGTTTTTT
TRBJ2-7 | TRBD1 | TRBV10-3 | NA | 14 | CAIRTGEGSYEQYF | TGTGCCATCAGGACAGGGGAAGGGTCCTACGAGCAGTACTTC
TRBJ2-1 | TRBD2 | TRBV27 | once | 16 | CASTLTSALVPGEQFF | TGTGCCAGCACCCTAACTAGCGCCCTGGTCCCGGGTGAGCAGTTCTTC
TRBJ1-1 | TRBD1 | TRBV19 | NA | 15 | CASSVRDSYNTEAFF | TGTGCCAGTAGTGTCCGGGACAGTTATAACACTGAAGCTTTCTTT
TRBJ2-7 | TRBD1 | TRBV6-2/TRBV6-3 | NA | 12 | CASSQTGEKEYF | TGTGCCAGCAGTCAGACAGGGGAGAAAGAGTACTTC
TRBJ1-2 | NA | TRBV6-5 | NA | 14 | CASSYSTIPGGYTF | TGTGCCAGCAGTTACTCGACTATCCCTGGTGGCTACACCTTC
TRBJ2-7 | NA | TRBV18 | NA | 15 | CASSPGRGSSYEQYF | TGTGCCAGCTCACCAGGTAGGGGTAGCTCCTACGAGCAGTACTTC
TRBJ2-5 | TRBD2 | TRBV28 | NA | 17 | CASSPYGVRREGETQYF | TGTGCCAGCTCCCCCTATGGAGTCCGGCGGGAGGGGGAGACCCAGTACTTC
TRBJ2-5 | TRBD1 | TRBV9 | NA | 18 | CASSARDRGLREQETQYF | TGTGCCAGCAGCGCTCGGGACAGGGGGCTAAGGGAACAAGAGACCCAGTACTTC
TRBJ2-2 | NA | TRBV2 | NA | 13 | CASRPTNTGELFF | TGTGCCAGCAGACCGACTAACACCGGGGAGCTGTTTTTT
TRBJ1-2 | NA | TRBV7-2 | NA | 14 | CASSPGHTNYGYTF | TGTGCCAGCAGCCCAGGACATACCAACTATGGCTACACCTTC
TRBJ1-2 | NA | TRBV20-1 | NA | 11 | CSATSGNGYTF | TGCAGTGCTACCTCAGGGAATGGCTACACCTTC
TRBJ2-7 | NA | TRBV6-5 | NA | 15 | CASRKGVASSYEQYF | TGTGCCAGCAGGAAAGGAGTAGCAAGCTCCTACGAGCAGTACTTC
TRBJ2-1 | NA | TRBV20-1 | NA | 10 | CSATSEEQFF | TGCAGTGCTACTAGCGAAGAGCAGTTCTTC
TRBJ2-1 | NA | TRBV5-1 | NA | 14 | CASTAGVGEFEQFF | TGCGCCAGCACAGCAGGGGTGGGAGAATTTGAGCAGTTCTTC
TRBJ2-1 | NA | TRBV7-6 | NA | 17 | CASSAKGTGTSWDEQFF | TGTGCCAGCAGCGCCAAGGGGACAGGGACTAGTTGGGATGAGCAGTTCTTC
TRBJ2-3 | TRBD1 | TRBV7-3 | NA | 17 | CASSLRGLGTGTDTQYF | TGTGCCAGCAGCTTAAGGGGGTTGGGGACAGGGACAGATACGCAGTATTTT
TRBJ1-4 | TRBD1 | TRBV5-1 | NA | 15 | CASSVPQGVNEKLFF | TGCGCCAGCAGCGTCCCCCAGGGGGTGAATGAAAAACTGTTTTTT
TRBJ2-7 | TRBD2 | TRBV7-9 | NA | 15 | CASSVGTSGRYEQYF | TGTGCCAGCAGCGTTGGGACTAGCGGGAGATACGAGCAGTACTTC
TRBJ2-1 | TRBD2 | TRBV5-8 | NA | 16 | CASSFSGGAKDNEQFF | TGTGCCAGCAGCTTTAGCGGGGGGGCTAAGGACAATGAGCAGTTCTTC
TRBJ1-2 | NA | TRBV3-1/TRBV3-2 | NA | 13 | CASSAGRADGYTF | TGTGCCAGCAGCGCCGGGAGGGCAGACGGCTACACCTTC
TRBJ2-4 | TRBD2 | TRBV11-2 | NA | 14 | CASSLIVGLANQYF | TGTGCCAGCAGCCTTATCGTGGGACTAGCTAATCAGTACTTC
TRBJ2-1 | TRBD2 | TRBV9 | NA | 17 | CASSVDMASGIYNEQFF | TGTGCCAGCAGCGTAGATATGGCTAGCGGGATATACAATGAGCAGTTCTTC
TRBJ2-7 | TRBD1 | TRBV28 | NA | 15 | CASSPRTGEGHEQYF | TGTGCCAGCAGTCCCCGGACAGGGGAGGGACACGAGCAGTACTTC
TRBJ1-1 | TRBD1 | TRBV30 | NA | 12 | CAWSGGTGRAFF | TGTGCCTGGAGCGGAGGGACAGGGAGAGCTTTCTTT